This is a list of T cell receptor beta chains from one sample in a study of blood T cell repertoires in COVID-19. Here immunoSEQ multiplex PCR was the method, and the copy in TCRdb shows in-frame clones only, minus some. Among hundreds of thousands of clones listed, around 90% were seen once. Sequencing input: peripheral blood. Receptors originate from a man aged 18-30 years with COVID-19, enrolled during active disease. Both conserved end residues are part of each CDR3. A D gene is named only where the DNA matches it firmly. Only some rows state a clone size, as once, few, many or a class for expanded clones.

.	TRBV7-9	.	TRBJ2-1	CASSQGGGGTYNEQFF	TGTGCCAGCAGCCAAGGAGGGGGGGGCACCTACAATGAGCAGTTCTTC
.	TRBV10-3	TRBD1	TRBJ1-6	CAISERGTGTGGNSPLHF	TGTGCCATCAGTGAGCGGGGGACAGGGACCGGGGGGAATTCACCCCTCCACTTT
.	TRBV20-1	TRBD2	TRBJ2-1	CSASWGGSGGEQFF	TGCAGTGCTAGTTGGGGGGGGAGTGGTGGTGAGCAGTTCTTC
once	TRBV7-9	.	TRBJ1-1	CASSLRQREENTEAFF	TGTGCCAGCAGCTTACGCCAACGGGAGGAGAACACTGAAGCTTTCTTT
once	TRBV12-3/TRBV12-4	.	TRBJ1-1	CASSLAAEAFF	TGTGCCAGCAGTCTGGCCGCTGAAGCTTTCTTT
few	TRBV11-3	.	TRBJ2-7	CASSLNRDYEQYF	TGTGCCAGCAGCTTAAACAGAGACTACGAGCAGTACTTC
.	TRBV7-8	TRBD2	TRBJ2-1	CASSLGTSGLNEQFF	TGTGCCAGCAGCTTAGGGACTAGCGGGTTAAATGAGCAGTTCTTC
.	TRBV3-1/TRBV3-2	TRBD2	TRBJ2-3	CASSHPLAGEDTQYF	TGTGCCAGCAGCCACCCGCTAGCGGGGGAAGATACGCAGTATTTT
many	TRBV19	.	TRBJ1-2	CASSIRVDSVGGYTF	TGTGCCAGTAGTATTCGCGTGGACAGCGTGGGCGGCTACACCTTC
.	TRBV11-1	.	TRBJ2-1	CASSLVSPRGEQFF	TGTGCCAGCAGCTTAGTCTCCCCGCGAGGTGAGCAGTTCTTC
.	TRBV5-1	TRBD1	TRBJ2-5	CASSLGTGGWETQYF	TGCGCCAGCAGCTTAGGGACAGGGGGCTGGGAGACCCAGTACTTC
.	TRBV7-9	.	TRBJ1-4	CASSLGGSFNEKLFF	TGTGCCAGCAGCTTAGGAGGTAGCTTTAATGAAAAACTGTTTTTT
.	TRBV28	TRBD1	TRBJ1-2	CASTRTGGNRGYTF	TGTGCCAGCACCCGGACAGGGGGCAATAGGGGCTACACCTTC
.	TRBV29-1	TRBD1	TRBJ2-5	CSAHRGRGVETQYF	TGCAGCGCTCACAGGGGGCGCGGGGTAGAGACCCAGTACTTC
.	TRBV25-1	TRBD2	TRBJ2-3	CASSDRGRITDTQYF	TGTGCCAGCAGTGATCGCGGGAGGATCACAGATACGCAGTATTTT
.	TRBV15	.	TRBJ1-2	CATREVGDGYTF	TGTGCCACGAGGGAAGTCGGGGATGGCTACACCTTC
.	TRBV6-6	.	TRBJ2-1	CASSTQVPYNEQFF	TGTGCCAGCAGTACTCAGGTTCCCTACAATGAGCAGTTCTTC
.	TRBV5-1	TRBD1	TRBJ2-3	CASSLGTVTVDGTDTQYF	TGCGCCAGCAGCTTAGGGACAGTCACCGTCGATGGCACAGATACGCAGTATTTT
.	TRBV5-4	.	TRBJ2-1	CASSSSGGRVLGNEQFF	TGTGCCAGCAGCTCGTCAGGAGGACGGGTTTTGGGCAATGAGCAGTTCTTC
.	TRBV30	TRBD2	TRBJ2-7	CAWSVSRTSGAYEQYF	TGTGCCTGGAGTGTATCCCGGACTAGCGGGGCCTACGAGCAGTACTTC
.	TRBV5-1	.	TRBJ1-1	CASSLEGSEAFF	TGCGCCAGCAGCTTGGAAGGGAGTGAAGCTTTCTTT
.	TRBV27	TRBD2	TRBJ2-7	CASSLLLAGGPGEQYF	TGTGCCAGCAGTTTACTCCTAGCGGGGGGGCCCGGCGAGCAGTACTTC
once	TRBV7-2	TRBD1	TRBJ2-3	CASSLDPRGPNTQYF	TGTGCCAGCAGCTTAGATCCCAGGGGGCCGAATACGCAGTATTTT
.	TRBV27	.	TRBJ2-2	CASKASWTGELFF	TGTGCCAGCAAGGCTAGTTGGACCGGGGAGCTGTTTTTT
.	TRBV24-1	.	TRBJ2-1	CATSEPGYNEQFF	TGTGCCACCAGTGAGCCGGGTTACAATGAGCAGTTCTTC
once	TRBV24-1	TRBD1	TRBJ2-7	CATSALRQGSYEQYF	TGTGCCACCAGTGCCCTCCGACAGGGGTCCTACGAGCAGTACTTC
.	TRBV5-5	TRBD2	TRBJ2-5	CASSQGPTSGRLQETQYF	TGTGCCAGCAGCCAAGGCCCCACTAGCGGGAGACTCCAAGAGACCCAGTACTTC
.	TRBV7-3	.	TRBJ2-2	CASSSYGGGTGELFF	TGTGCCAGCAGCTCCTATGGGGGAGGTACCGGGGAGCTGTTTTTT
.	TRBV23-1	TRBD1	TRBJ1-2	CASKTGTGEIFGYGYTF	TGCGCCAGCAAAACCGGGACAGGTGAAATTTTTGGGTATGGCTACACCTTC
.	TRBV6-1	TRBD2	TRBJ2-5	CASSERPSGGQETQYF	TGTGCCAGCAGTGAAAGGCCTAGCGGAGGTCAAGAGACCCAGTACTTC
.	TRBV9	.	TRBJ2-1	CASSVNFLNNEQFF	TGTGCCAGCAGCGTAAACTTTCTCAACAATGAGCAGTTCTTC
.	TRBV5-6	TRBD1	TRBJ2-7	CASSFPTGSDSYEQYF	TGTGCCAGCAGCTTTCCGACAGGGTCGGACTCCTACGAGCAGTACTTC